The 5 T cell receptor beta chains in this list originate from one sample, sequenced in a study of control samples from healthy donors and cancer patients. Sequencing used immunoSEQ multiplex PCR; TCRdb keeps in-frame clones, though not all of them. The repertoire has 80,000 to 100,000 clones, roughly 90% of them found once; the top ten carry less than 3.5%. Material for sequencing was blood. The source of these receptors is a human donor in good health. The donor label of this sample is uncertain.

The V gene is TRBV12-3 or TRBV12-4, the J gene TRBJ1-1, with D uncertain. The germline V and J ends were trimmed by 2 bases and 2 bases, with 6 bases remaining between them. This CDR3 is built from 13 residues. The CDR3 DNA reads TGTGCCAGCAGTTTACGACAAAACACTGAAGCTTTCTTT. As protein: CASSLRQNTEAFF.

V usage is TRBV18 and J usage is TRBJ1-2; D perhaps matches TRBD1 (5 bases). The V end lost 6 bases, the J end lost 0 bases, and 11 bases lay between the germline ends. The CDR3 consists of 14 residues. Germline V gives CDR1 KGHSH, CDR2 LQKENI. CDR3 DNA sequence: TGTGCCAGCTCCCGCGGGGCGACTAACTATGGCTACACCTTC. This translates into CASSRGATNYGYTF.

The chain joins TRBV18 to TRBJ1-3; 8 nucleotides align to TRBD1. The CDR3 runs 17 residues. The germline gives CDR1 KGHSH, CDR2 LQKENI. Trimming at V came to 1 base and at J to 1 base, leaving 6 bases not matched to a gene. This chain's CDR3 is CASSPLQGAASGNTIYF. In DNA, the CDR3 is TGTGCCAGCTCACCACTCCAGGGGGCTGCATCTGGAAACACCATATATTTT.

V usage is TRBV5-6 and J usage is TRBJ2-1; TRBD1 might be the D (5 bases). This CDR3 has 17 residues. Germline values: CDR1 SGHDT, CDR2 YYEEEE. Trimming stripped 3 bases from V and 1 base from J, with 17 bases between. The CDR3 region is CASSSLTAVPSYNEQFF. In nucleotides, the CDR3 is TGTGCCAGCAGCTCATTGACAGCCGTTCCATCCTACAATGAGCAGTTCTTC.

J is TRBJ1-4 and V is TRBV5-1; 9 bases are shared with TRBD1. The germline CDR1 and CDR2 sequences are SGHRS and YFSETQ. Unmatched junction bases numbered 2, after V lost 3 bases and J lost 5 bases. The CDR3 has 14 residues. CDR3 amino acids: CASSWTGVNEKLFF. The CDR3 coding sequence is TGCGCCAGCAGCTGGACAGGGGTAAATGAAAAACTGTTTTTT.